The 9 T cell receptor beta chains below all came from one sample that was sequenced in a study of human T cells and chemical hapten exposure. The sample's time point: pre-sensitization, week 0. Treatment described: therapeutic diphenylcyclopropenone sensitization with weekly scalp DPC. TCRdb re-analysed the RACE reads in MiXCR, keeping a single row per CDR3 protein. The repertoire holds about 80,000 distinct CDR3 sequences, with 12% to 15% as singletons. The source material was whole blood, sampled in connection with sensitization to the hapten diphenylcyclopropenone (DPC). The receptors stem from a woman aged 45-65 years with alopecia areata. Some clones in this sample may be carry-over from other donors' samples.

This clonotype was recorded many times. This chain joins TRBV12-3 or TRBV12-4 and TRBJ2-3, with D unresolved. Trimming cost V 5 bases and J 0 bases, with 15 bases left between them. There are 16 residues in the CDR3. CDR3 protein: CASSPSEDLSTDTQYF. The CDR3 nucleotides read TGTGCCAGCAGTCCGAGTGAAGACCTCAGCACAGATACGCAGTATTTT.

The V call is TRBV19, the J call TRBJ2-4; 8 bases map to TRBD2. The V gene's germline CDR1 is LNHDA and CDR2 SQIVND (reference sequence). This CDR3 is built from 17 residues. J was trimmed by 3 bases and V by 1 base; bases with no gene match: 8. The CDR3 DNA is TGTGCCAGTAGTATAGGAGCGGGAGCGAGTGTCAAAAACATTCAGTACTTC. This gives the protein CASSIGAGASVKNIQYF.

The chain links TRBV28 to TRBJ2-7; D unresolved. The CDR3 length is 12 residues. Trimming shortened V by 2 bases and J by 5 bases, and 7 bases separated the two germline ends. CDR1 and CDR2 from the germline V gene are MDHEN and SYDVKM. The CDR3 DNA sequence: TGTGCCAGCAGTTTAGAGAGACACGAGCAGTACTTC. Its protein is CASSLERHEQYF.

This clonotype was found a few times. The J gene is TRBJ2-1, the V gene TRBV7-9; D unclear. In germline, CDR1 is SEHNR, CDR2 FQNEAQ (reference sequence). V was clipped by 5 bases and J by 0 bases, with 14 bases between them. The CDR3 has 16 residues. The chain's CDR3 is CASSPKGRSSYNEQFF. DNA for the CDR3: TGTGCCAGCAGCCCCAAAGGACGGAGCTCCTACAATGAGCAGTTCTTC.

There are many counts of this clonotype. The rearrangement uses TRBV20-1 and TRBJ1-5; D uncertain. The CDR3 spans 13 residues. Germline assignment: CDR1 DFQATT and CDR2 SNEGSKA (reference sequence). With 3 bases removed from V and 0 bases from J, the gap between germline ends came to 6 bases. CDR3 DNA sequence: TGCAGTGCTAGTCGCAGTAGCAATCAGCCCCAGCATTTT. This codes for CSASRSSNQPQHF.

The CDR3 here is CSVEDMGTEAFF. CDR3 nucleotide sequence: TGCAGCGTTGAAGATATGGGCACTGAAGCTTTCTTT. The chain recombines TRBV29-1 with TRBJ1-1; D not certain. The germline gives CDR1 SQVTM, CDR2 ANQGSEA. This CDR3 is built from 12 residues. V lost 0 bases to trimming and J lost 4 bases, with 6 bases between them.

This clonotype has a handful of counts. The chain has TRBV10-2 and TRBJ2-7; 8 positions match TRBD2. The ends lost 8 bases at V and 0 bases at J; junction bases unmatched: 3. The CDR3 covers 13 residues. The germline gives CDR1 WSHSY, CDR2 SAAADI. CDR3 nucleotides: TGCGCCAGCCAGCGGGGGAGCTCCTACGAGCAGTACTTC. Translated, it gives CASQRGSSYEQYF.

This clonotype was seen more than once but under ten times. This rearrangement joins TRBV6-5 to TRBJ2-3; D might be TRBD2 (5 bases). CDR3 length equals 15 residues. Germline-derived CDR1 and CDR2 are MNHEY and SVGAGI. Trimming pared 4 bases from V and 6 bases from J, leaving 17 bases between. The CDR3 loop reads CASSSLMGEDDTQYF. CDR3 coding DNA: TGTGCCAGCAGTTCCTTGATGGGAGAGGATGATACGCAGTATTTT.

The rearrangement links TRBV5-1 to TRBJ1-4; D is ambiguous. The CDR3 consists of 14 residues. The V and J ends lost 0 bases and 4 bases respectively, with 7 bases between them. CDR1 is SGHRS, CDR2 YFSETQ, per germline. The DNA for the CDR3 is TGCGCCAGCAGCTTGGAAAGTTTTAATGAAAAACTGTTTTTT. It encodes CASSLESFNEKLFF.